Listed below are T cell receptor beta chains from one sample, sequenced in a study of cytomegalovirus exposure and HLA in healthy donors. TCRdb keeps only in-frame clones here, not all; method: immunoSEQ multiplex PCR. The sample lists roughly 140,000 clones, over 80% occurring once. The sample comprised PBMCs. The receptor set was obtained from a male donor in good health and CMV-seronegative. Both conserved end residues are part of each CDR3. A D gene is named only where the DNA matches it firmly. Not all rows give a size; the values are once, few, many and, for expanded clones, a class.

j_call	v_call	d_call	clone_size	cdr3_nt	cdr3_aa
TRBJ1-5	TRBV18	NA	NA	TGTGCCAGCACCGTCACAGTTTCCAATCAGCCCCAGCATTTT	CASTVTVSNQPQHF
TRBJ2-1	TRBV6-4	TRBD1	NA	TGTGCCAGCAGCCACGAATCCGGGACAGGGTACAATGAGCAGTTCTTC	CASSHESGTGYNEQFF
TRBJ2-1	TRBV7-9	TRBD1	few	TGTGCCAGCAGCTCGCCGGGACAGGGAGCCCGTGAGCAGTTCTTC	CASSSPGQGAREQFF
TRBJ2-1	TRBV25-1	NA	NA	TGTGCCAGCAGTGACCCCGGCGCGGGGTCCTACAATGAGCAGTTCTTC	CASSDPGAGSYNEQFF
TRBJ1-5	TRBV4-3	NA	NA	TGCGCCAGCAGCCAAGATAGGGGGAATCAGCCCCAGCATTTT	CASSQDRGNQPQHF
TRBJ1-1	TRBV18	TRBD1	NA	TGTGCCAGCACTAAGACAGGGTTGCGGACTGAAGCTTTCTTT	CASTKTGLRTEAFF
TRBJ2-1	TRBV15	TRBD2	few	TGTGCCACCAGCAGAACACCCTCCGGGACTACGTTCTTC	CATSRTPSGTTFF
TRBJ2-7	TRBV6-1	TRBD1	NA	TGTGCCAGCAGTGTAAGGACAGGGCTGGGGGCGACCTACGAGCAGTACTTC	CASSVRTGLGATYEQYF
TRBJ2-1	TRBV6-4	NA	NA	TGTGCCAGCAGTGACGGGTTAGCGGTCTCCTACAATGAGCAGTTCTTC	CASSDGLAVSYNEQFF
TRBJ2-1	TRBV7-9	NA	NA	TGTGCCAGCAGCTTAGACCTATCTAATGAGCAGTTCTTC	CASSLDLSNEQFF
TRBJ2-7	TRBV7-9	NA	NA	TGTGCCAGCAGCCGATTCTACGGAGATCGGTACTTC	CASSRFYGDRYF
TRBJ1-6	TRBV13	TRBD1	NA	TGTGCCAGCAGCTTAGGGACAGGGCAACCACCCCTCCACTTT	CASSLGTGQPPLHF
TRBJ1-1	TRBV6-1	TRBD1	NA	TGTGCCAGCAAAAACTCCGGGACAGGGAACACTGAAGCTTTCTTT	CASKNSGTGNTEAFF
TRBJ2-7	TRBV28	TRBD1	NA	TGTGCCAGCAGTGCAGGGGGCCTCTGGTACGAGCAGTACTTC	CASSAGGLWYEQYF